The clone carrying this T cell receptor beta chain showed up just a few times. What it binds is unknown. From the 5' RACE reads, TCRdb called clonotypes with MiXCR, one entry per CDR3 protein. In the table there are about 320,000 distinct CDR3 sequences, 13% to 15% of which are singletons. This record comes from a study of T-cell memory formation after mild COVID-19. Study in general: TCR clustering was largely donor specific.

Overall study results and limits: Clones which contracted sat mainly in CM and EM if CD4+, and in EMRA if CD8+.

The V and J ends lost 1 base and 10 bases, in that order; junction bases with no gene match: 6. Per the germline V gene, CDR1 is SGHTA and CDR2 is FQGNSA. The CDR3 has 13 amino acids. The V call is TRBV7-2, the J call TRBJ2-5, with 7 bases identical to TRBD1. The sample taken for sequencing was PBMCs or a T cell subset sorted from them (not recorded which). The TCR sequence derives from a man aged 18 to 30 who had mild COVID-19 (a few samples of this study predate the infection). Cell type and time point are not known. DNA of the CDR3: TGTGCCAGCAGCTTAGGTACAGGGGAATTCCAGTACTTC. The encoded protein is CASSLGTGEFQYF.